This T cell receptor (beta chain) was observed in a study of T cell changes during pregnancy in multiple sclerosis. The protocol was immunoSEQ multiplex PCR, while the TCRdb copy is restricted to in-frame clones and leaves out a portion. The sample has 48,000 or so clones; just over 85% are singletons. With V trimmed by 3 bases and J by 1 base, 4 bases remained unmatched. The germline CDR1 and CDR2 sequences are SEHNR and FQNEAQ (reference sequence). The CDR3 consists of 16 residues. This rearrangement joins TRBV7-9 to TRBJ2-2; the match to TRBD2 covers 8 bases. The TCR comes from a female donor with multiple sclerosis, enrolled in a pregnancy study. This specimen consisted of CD4+ T cells from peripheral blood mononuclear cells, obtained in the second trimester of pregnancy. The CDR3 nucleotides read TGTGCCAGCAGCTTTCAAACTAGCGGGAACACCGGGGAGCTGTTTTTT. It yields the protein CASSFQTSGNTGELFF.